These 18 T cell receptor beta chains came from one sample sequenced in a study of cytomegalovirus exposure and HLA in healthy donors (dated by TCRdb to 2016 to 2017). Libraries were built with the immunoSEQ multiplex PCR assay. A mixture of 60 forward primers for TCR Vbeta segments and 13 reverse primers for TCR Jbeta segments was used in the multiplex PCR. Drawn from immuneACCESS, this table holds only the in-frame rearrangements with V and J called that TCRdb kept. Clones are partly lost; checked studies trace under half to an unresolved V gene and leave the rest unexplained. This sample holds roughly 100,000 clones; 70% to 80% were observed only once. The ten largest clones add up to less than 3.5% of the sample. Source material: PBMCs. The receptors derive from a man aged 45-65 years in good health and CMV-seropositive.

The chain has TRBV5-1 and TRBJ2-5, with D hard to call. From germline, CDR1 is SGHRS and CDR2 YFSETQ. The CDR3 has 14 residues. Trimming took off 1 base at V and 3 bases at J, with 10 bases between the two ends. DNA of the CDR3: TGCGCCAGCAGCTTGATGGCTGCCGAAGAGACCCAGTACTTC. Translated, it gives CASSLMAAEETQYF.

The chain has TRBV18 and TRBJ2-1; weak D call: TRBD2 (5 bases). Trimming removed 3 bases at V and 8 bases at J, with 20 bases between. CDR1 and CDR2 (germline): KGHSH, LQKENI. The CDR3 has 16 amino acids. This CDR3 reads CASSPLVGGPGHEQFF. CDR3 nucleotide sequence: TGTGCCAGCTCACCTCTTGTAGGAGGACCGGGCCATGAGCAGTTCTTC.

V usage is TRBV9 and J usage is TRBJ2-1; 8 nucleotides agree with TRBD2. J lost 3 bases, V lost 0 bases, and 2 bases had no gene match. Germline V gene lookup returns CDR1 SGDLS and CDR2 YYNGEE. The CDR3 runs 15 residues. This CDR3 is CASSVGTSGYNEQFF. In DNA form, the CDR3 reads TGTGCCAGCAGCGTAGGAACTAGCGGCTACAATGAGCAGTTCTTC.

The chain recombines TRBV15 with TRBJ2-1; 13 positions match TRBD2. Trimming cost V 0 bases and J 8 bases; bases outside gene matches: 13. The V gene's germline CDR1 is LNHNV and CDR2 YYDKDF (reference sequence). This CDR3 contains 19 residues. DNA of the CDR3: TGTGCCACCAGCAGAGACCTCCCCAGGACTAGCGGGAGTACACATGAGCAGTTCTTC. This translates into CATSRDLPRTSGSTHEQFF.

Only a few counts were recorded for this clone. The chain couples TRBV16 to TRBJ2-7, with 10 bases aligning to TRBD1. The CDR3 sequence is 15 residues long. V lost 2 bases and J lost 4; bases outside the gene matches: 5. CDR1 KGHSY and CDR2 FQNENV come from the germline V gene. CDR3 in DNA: TGTGCCAGCAGCCAACGGACAGGGGGGAGGTACGAGCAGTACTTC. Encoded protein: CASSQRTGGRYEQYF.

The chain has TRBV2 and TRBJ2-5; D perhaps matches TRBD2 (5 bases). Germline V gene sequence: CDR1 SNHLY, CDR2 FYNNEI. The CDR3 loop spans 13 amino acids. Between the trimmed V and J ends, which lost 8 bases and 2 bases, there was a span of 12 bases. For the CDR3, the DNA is TGTGCCAGCGGTCCAGAGCGGCAAGAGACCCAGTACTTC. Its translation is CASGPERQETQYF.

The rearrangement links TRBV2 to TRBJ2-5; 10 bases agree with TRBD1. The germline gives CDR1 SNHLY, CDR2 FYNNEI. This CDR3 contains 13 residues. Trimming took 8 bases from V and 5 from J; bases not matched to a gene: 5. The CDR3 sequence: CASVTGGRETQYF. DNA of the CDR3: TGTGCCAGCGTGACAGGGGGCAGGGAGACCCAGTACTTC.

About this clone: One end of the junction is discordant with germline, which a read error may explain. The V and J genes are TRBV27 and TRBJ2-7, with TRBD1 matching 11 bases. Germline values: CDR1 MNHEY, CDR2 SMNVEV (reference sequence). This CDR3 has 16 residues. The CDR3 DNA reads TGTGCCAGCAGTCTATCCCGGACAGGGGGCCCCTACGAGCAGTACTTC. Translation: CASSLSRTGGPYEQYF.

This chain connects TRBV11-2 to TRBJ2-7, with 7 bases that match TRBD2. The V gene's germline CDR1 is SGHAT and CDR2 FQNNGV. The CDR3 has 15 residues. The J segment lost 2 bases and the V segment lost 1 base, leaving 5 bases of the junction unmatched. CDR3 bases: TGTGCCAGCAGCTTAGGTCTAGCGGTGACCTACGAGCAGTACTTC. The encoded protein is CASSLGLAVTYEQYF.

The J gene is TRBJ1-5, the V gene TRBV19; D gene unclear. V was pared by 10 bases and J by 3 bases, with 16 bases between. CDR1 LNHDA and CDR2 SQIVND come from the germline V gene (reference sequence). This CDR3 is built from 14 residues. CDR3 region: CATTEVLINQPQHF. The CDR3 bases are TGTGCCACTACGGAGGTATTGATCAATCAGCCCCAGCATTTT.

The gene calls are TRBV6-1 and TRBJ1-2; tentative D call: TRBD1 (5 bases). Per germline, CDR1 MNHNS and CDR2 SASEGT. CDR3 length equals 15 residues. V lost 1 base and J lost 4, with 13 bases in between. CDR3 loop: CASSEDKGRIYGYTF. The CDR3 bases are TGTGCCAGCAGTGAAGATAAGGGGCGGATCTATGGCTACACCTTC.

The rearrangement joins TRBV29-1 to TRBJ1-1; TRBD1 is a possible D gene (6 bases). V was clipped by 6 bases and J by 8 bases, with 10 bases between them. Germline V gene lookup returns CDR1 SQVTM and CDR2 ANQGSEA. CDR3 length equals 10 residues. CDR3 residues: CSVTTGEAFF. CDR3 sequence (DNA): TGCAGCGTCACTACAGGGGAAGCTTTCTTT.

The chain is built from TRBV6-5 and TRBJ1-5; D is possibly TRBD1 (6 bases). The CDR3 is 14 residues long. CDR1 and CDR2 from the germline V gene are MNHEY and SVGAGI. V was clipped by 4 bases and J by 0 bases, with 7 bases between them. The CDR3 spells CASSLGGSNQPQHF. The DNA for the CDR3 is TGTGCCAGCAGTTTAGGGGGTAGCAATCAGCCCCAGCATTTT.

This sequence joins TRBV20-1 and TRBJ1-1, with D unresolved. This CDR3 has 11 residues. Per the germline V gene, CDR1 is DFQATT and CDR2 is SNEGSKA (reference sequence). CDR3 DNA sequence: TGCAGCGCCCAGGCCCACACTGAAGCTTTCTTT. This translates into CSAQAHTEAFF.

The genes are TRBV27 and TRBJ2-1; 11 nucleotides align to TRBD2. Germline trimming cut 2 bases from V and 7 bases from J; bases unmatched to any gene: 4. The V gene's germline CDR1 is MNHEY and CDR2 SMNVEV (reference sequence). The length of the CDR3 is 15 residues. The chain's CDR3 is CASSLGSGGANEQFF. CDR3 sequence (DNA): TGTGCCAGCAGTTTAGGTAGCGGGGGGGCAAATGAGCAGTTCTTC.

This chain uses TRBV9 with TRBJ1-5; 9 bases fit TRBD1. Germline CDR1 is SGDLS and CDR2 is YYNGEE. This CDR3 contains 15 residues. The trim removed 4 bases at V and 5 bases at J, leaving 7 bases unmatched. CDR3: CASSSGQGGDQPQHF. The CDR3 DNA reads TGTGCCAGCAGCTCGGGACAGGGAGGGGATCAGCCCCAGCATTTT.

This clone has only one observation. The CDR3 here is CASSPTDSKRYMNTEAFF. The CDR3 DNA reads TGTGCCAGCAGCCCTACTGACTCAAAACGGTACATGAACACTGAAGCTTTCTTT. The chain employs TRBV27 and TRBJ1-1; D is unresolved. The CDR3 has 18 amino acids. Trimming took off 6 bases at V and 0 bases at J, with 23 bases between the two ends. CDR1 is MNHEY and CDR2 is SMNVEV in the germline V gene (reference sequence).

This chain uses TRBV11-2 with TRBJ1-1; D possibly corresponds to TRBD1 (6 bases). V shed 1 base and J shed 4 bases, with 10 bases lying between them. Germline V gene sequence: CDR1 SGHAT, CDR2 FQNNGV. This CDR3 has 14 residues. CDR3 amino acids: CASSLGGGGTEAFF. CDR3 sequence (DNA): TGTGCCAGCAGCTTAGGGGGAGGGGGCACTGAAGCTTTCTTT.